This entry concerns a single TCR beta chain. What it recognizes is unknown. There are 16 residues in the CDR3. The germline V gene has CDR1 MDHEN and CDR2 SYDVKM. Germline trimming cut 7 bases from V and 2 bases from J; bases unmatched to any gene: 11. The source of the sample is a study of blood T cells in healthy people across ages. General observations from the study: Naive CD4+ cells and diversity were both higher in long-lived donors than in aged donors. Getting older went along with TCR beta diversity per million T cells dropping roughly linearly.

Healthy Caucasian individuals from Russia aged about 6 to 95 were enrolled as donors. Approximately 10 milliliters of peripheral blood were drawn from each donor into EDTA-treated tubes. It was with a sample-barcoded 5' primer and a J-beta primer mix that a second PCR of about 7 to 12 cycles was run. Via MiXCR, TCRdb re-called the 5' RACE reads, giving one row per CDR3 protein. This table has roughly 800,000 distinct CDR3 sequences, nearly 60% appearing once. The sequence was collected from a man younger than 40 in good health. The chain links TRBV28 to TRBJ2-3; TRBD2 matches at 8 bases. The specimen was blood. For the CDR3, the DNA is TGTGCCAGCAAAGGGAGTAGCGGGACTTCCACAGATACGCAGTATTTT. It yields the protein CASKGSSGTSTDTQYF.